Listed here are 5 T cell receptor beta chains from one sample, sequenced in a study of OX40 agonist ivuxolimab in advanced cancers. Using immunoSEQ multiplex PCR, the repertoire was profiled, and TCRdb retains in-frame clones only, with some absent. There are 68,000 or so clones in the sample; 75% to 85% occur only once, and almost 1.5% lies in the top ten. This specimen was CD4+ or CD8+ T cells sorted from blood, taken in a trial of the OX40 agonist ivuxolimab. The source is an adult with an advanced solid tumor such as melanoma, head and neck, liver or kidney cancer.

J is TRBJ1-3 and V is TRBV5-1; perhaps TRBD1 as D (5 bases). The length of the CDR3 is 15 residues. V dropped 2 bases and J dropped 2 bases, with 11 bases sitting between them. Per germline, CDR1 SGHRS and CDR2 YFSETQ. CDR3 in DNA: TGCGCCAGCAGCTTCGACAGATTCCCTGGAAACACCATATATTTT. Protein sequence: CASSFDRFPGNTIYF.

The chain couples TRBV6-1 to TRBJ1-2; possible D gene TRBD1, 5 bases. The CDR3 extends over 15 amino acids. Trimming took off 5 bases at V and 0 bases at J, with 13 bases between the two ends. Per germline, CDR1 MNHNS and CDR2 SASEGT. The CDR3 here is CASSISQGSNYGYTF. The CDR3 DNA sequence: TGTGCCAGCAGTATTTCCCAGGGTTCTAACTATGGCTACACCTTC.

The chain recombines TRBV7-8 with TRBJ1-3; tentative D call: TRBD1 (5 bases). This CDR3 is 16 amino acids long. CDR1 is SGHVS and CDR2 is FQNEAQ in the germline V gene. With 1 base removed from V and 4 bases from J, the gap between germline ends came to 14 bases. CDR3 DNA: TGTGCCAGCAGCTTAGTCCCCCGGGGCACGGGAAACACCATATATTTT. It yields the protein CASSLVPRGTGNTIYF.

V is TRBV2 and J is TRBJ2-1; 12 bases align to TRBD1. V was pared by 6 bases and J by 8 bases, with 5 bases of the junction left unmatched. Per germline, CDR1 SNHLY and CDR2 FYNNEI. The CDR3 contains 14 residues. CDR3: CASSPGTGGDEQFF. As DNA, the CDR3 is TGTGCCAGCAGCCCCGGGACAGGGGGCGATGAGCAGTTCTTC.

The chain links TRBV5-4 to TRBJ2-5; 9 nucleotides align to TRBD1. Germline values: CDR1 SGHNT, CDR2 YYREEE (reference sequence). Trimming cost V 3 bases and J 4 bases; bases outside gene matches: 7. The CDR3 has 15 residues. The DNA of the CDR3 is TGTGCCAGCAGCTCCAACAGGGGGCGGGGAGAGACCCAGTACTTC. Translating it yields CASSSNRGRGETQYF.